The present TCR beta chain was sequenced within a study of regulatory T cells in long-lasting Graves disease. About the study: Those Graves' patients who were newly diagnosed had been on antithyroid drugs under 3 months.

J lost 1 base, V lost 7 bases, and 6 bases had no gene match. The CDR3 is made up of 15 amino acids. In germline, CDR1 is MDHEN, CDR2 SYDVKM. TCR beta libraries were built with iRepertoire HTBI primers and Arm-PCR of CDR3 regions. TCRdb redid the calling of the multiplex PCR reads with MiXCR, one entry per CDR3 protein. The sample lists around 480,000 distinct CDR3 sequences; roughly 16% were seen once. Ten or more counts support this clonotype. Time point denoted: newly diagnosed GD, antithyroid drugs for less than 3 months. The TCR library was made from RNA that had been extracted from PBMCs in TRIzol. These records were also assigned to another study, of T cells in Graves' hyperthyroidism and ophthalmopathy.

Sample: peripheral blood mononuclear cells (PBMCs), taken at new diagnosis, from a patient treated with antithyroid drugs. This receptor was identified in a man aged 40-49 years with Graves disease. J is TRBJ2-1 and V is TRBV28; TRBD2 agrees at 8 bases. CDR3 in DNA: TGTGCCAGCAAAAGCGGGAGCAGGTCCTACAATGAGCAGTTCTTC. Translating gives CASKSGSRSYNEQFF.